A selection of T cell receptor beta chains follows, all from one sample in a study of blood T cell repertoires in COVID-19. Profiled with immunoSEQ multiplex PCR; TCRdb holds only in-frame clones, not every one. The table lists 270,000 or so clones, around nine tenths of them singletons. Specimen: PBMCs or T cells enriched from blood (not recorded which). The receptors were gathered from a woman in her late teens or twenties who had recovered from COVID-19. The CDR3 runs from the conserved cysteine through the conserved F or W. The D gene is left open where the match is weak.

CDR3: CATSRDNRGDGYTF; V: TRBV15; J: TRBJ1-2; D: TRBD1
CDR3: CASSPDRVGFFNEAFF; V: TRBV5-4; J: TRBJ1-1; D: TRBD1
CDR3: CASSEGQGFYEQYF; V: TRBV6-1; J: TRBJ2-7; D: TRBD1
CDR3: CASSPRLAGVSETQYF; V: TRBV28; J: TRBJ2-5; D: TRBD2
CDR3: CSASGQGEYSGANVLTF; V: TRBV20-1; J: TRBJ2-6; D: TRBD1
CDR3: CASSFIYIAGGSYNEQFF; V: TRBV27; J: TRBJ2-1; D: TRBD2
CDR3: CASSTTGQGGYGANVLTF; V: TRBV27; J: TRBJ2-6; D: TRBD1
CDR3: CASSLTGPAGLGGEQYF; V: TRBV19; J: TRBJ2-7; D: TRBD2
CDR3: CASSQVGLGDEQYF; V: TRBV3-1/TRBV3-2; J: TRBJ2-7; D: -
CDR3: CASSLDSYGYTF; V: TRBV5-1; J: TRBJ1-2; D: -
CDR3: CASSIHPGQWNEKLFF; V: TRBV28; J: TRBJ1-4; D: TRBD1